This TCR beta chain was sequenced during a study of T cell responses to AZD1222 COVID-19 vaccine. Study-level findings and limits: Only six or seven AZD1222 recipients were seropositive at baseline. Dominant at 160-218 and 743-854, vaccine-associated CD4 TCRs also spanned spike. Spike-specific TCRs gained breadth and depth after people received two AZD1222 doses.

Second-dose schedules of about 4 or about 12 weeks were combined. Of note for this clone: What it recognizes is unknown.

The repertoire was sequenced with immunoSEQ multiplex PCR; TCRdb's copy has only in-frame clones and lacks some. The repertoire holds about 90,000 clones, with around 84% as singletons. The sample in question was peripheral blood, obtained 28 days after the second AZD1222 dose. The receptor was derived from an adult who received the AZD1222 COVID-19 vaccine.

This chain's CDR3 is CASSQAPAKAYNEQFF. As DNA, the CDR3 is TGTGCCAGCAGCCAAGCCCCCGCCAAGGCTTACAATGAGCAGTTCTTC. The chain is built from TRBV4-2 and TRBJ2-1; D is unclear. The ends were cut back, 1 base at V and 4 bases at J, with 14 bases in the middle. The CDR3 is 16 amino acids. Per the germline V gene, CDR1 is LGHNA and CDR2 is YNFKEQ.